This T cell receptor beta chain was found in a study of shared clonotypes between healthy human individuals. Per germline, CDR1 MDHEN and CDR2 SYDVKM. The CDR3 runs to 13 residues. The V and J ends lost 3 bases and 12 bases respectively, with 15 bases between them. Sequencing was performed with immunoSEQ multiplex PCR; in TCRdb, only in-frame clones are kept and a portion is missing. Here the sample spans roughly 640,000 clones, less than 98% being singletons. The clonotype was recovered from a woman aged 25 to 39 in good health. The chain has TRBV28 and TRBJ2-1; the D gene is possibly TRBD2 (6 bases). Sequencing input: naive CD4+ T cells sorted from blood. Documented subset: CD45RA+ positively selected. CDR3 amino acids: CASSFSTREVQFF. CDR3 bases: TGTGCCAGCAGTTTTTCTACCAGGGAGGTGCAGTTCTTC.